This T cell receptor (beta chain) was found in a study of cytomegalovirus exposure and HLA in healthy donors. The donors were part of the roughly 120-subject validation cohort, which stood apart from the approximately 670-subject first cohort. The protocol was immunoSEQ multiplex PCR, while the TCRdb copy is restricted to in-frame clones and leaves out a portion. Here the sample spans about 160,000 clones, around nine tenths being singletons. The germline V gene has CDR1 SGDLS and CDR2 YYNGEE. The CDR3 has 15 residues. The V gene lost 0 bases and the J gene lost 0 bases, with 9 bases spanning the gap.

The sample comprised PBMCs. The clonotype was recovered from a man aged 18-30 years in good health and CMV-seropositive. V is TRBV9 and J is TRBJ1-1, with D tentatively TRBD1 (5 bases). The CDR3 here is CASSVAQGMNTEAFF. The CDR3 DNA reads TGTGCCAGCAGCGTAGCTCAGGGAATGAACACTGAAGCTTTCTTT.